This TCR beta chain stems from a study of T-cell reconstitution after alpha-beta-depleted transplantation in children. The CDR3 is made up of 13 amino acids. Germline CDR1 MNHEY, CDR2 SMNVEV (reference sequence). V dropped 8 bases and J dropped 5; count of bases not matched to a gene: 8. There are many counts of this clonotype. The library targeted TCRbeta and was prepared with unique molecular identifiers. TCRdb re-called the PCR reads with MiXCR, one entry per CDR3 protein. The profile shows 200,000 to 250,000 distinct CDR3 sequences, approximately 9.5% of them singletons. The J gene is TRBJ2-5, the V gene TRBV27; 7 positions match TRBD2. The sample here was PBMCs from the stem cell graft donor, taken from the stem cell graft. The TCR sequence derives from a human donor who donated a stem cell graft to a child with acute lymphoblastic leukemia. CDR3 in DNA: TGTGCCAGCGGGGGGGTCCTTAAGGAGACCCAGTACTTC. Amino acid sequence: CASGGVLKETQYF.